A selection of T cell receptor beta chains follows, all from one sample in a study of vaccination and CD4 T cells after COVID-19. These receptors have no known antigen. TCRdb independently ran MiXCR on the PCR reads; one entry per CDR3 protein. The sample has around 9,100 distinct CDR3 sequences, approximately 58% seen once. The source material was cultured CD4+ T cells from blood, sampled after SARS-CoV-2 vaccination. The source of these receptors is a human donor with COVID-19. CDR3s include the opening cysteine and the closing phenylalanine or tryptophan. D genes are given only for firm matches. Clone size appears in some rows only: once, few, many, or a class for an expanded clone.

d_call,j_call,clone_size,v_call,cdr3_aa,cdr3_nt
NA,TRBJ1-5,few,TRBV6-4,CASSVERGDQPQHF,TGTGCCAGCAGTGTTGAGAGAGGGGATCAGCCCCAGCATTTT
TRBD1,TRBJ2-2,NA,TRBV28,CATGQGSYTGELFF,TGTGCCACCGGACAGGGGTCCTACACCGGGGAGCTGTTTTTT
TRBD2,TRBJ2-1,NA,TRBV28,CASSPHSGGSWNEQFF,TGTGCCAGCAGTCCTCATAGCGGGGGGAGTTGGAATGAGCAGTTCTTC
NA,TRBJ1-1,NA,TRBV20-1,CSARDVKVAF,TGCAGTGCTAGAGATGTAAAGGTAGCTTTT
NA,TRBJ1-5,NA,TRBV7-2,CASSLGGARQPQHF,TGTGCCAGCAGCTTAGGAGGGGCAAGACAGCCCCAGCATTTT
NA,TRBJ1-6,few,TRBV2,CASSDYTANNSPLHF,TGTGCCAGCAGTGATTACACGGCCAATAATTCACCCCTCCACTTT
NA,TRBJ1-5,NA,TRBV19,CASSDWGAASNQPQHF,TGTGCCAGTAGTGATTGGGGGGCAGCGAGCAATCAGCCCCAGCATTTT
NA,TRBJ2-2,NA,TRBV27,CASLRGAATGELFF,TGTGCCAGCTTACGGGGGGCGGCCACCGGGGAGCTGTTTTTT
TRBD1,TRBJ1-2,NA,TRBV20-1,CSAENGQGNYGYTF,TGCAGTGCTGAGAATGGACAGGGGAACTATGGCTACACCTTC
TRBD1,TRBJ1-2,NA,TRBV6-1,CASRETGEDYGYTF,TGTGCCAGCAGGGAGACAGGGGAAGACTATGGCTACACCTTC
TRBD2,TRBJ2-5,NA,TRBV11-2,CASSLRARGARETQYF,TGTGCCAGCAGCTTGAGGGCGCGGGGGGCCCGGGAGACCCAGTACTTC
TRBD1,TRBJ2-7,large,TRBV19,CASSISGSNTGGRYEQYF,TGTGCCAGTAGTATATCAGGCTCGAACACAGGGGGTAGGTACGAGCAGTACTTC
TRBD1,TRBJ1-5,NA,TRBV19,CASSIGPGGSNQPQHF,TGTGCCAGTAGTATAGGGCCAGGGGGTAGCAATCAGCCCCAGCATTTT
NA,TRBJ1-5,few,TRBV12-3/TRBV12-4,CASSGWGSGNQPQHF,TGTGCCAGCAGCGGCTGGGGTTCGGGCAATCAGCCCCAGCATTTT
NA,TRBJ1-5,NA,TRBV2,CASSEAFGNQPQHF,TGTGCCAGCAGTGAAGCATTCGGAAATCAGCCCCAGCATTTT
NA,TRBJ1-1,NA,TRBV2,CASSGLEGLSTEAFF,TGTGCCAGCAGTGGGTTAGAGGGGCTGAGTACTGAAGCTTTCTTT
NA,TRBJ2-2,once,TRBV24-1,CATSDAGHSTGELFF,TGTGCCACCAGTGATGCGGGACACAGCACCGGGGAGCTGTTTTTT
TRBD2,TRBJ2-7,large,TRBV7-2,CASSLEAGGNYEQYF,TGTGCCAGCAGCTTAGAGGCGGGGGGCAACTACGAGCAGTACTTC
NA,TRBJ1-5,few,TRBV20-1,CSAPGGGGNQPQHF,TGCAGTGCCCCGGGAGGGGGTGGCAATCAGCCCCAGCATTTT
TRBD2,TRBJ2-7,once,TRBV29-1,CSVGLANEQYF,TGCAGCGTTGGACTAGCTAACGAGCAGTACTTC
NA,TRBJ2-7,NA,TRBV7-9,CASSSPGETSLYEQYF,TGTGCCAGCAGCAGCCCCGGTGAGACCTCTCTCTACGAGCAGTACTTC
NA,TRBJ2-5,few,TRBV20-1,CSARVPDGSTGTQYF,TGCAGTGCTAGAGTCCCAGACGGGTCTACGGGGACCCAGTACTTC
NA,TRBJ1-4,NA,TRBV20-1,CSASRGDEKLFF,TGCAGTGCTAGTAGGGGTGATGAAAAACTGTTTTTT
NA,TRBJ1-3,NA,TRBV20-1,CSASRPGQASGNTIYF,TGCAGTGCTAGCCGACCGGGACAAGCCTCTGGAAACACCATATATTTT
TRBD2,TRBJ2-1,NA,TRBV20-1,CSARYRGGRQFF,TGCAGTGCTAGGTATCGGGGGGGAAGGCAGTTCTTC
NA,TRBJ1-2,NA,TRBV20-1,CSARGDEIGGVGGYTF,TGCAGTGCTAGAGGGGACGAGATTGGGGGAGTAGGAGGCTACACCTTC
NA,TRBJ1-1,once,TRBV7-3,CASSRQLNTEAFF,TGTGCCAGCAGCAGACAGTTGAACACTGAAGCTTTCTTT
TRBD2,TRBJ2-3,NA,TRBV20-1,CSAISLAGGPVGSDTQYF,TGCAGTGCCATTTCTCTAGCGGGGGGGCCAGTGGGGTCAGATACGCAGTATTTT
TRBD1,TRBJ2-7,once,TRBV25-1,CASSGQGAIYEQYF,TGTGCCAGCAGTGGACAGGGGGCAATTTACGAGCAGTACTTC
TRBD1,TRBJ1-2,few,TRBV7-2,CASSPSMTGANYGYTF,TGTGCCAGCAGCCCCTCCATGACAGGGGCCAACTATGGCTACACCTTC
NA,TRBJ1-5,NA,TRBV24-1,CATSDPGRSNQPQHF,TGTGCCACCAGTGACCCCGGACGGAGCAATCAGCCCCAGCATTTT
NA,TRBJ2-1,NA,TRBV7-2,CASSLVAAVEQFF,TGTGCCAGCAGCTTAGTGGCAGCGGTCGAGCAGTTCTTC
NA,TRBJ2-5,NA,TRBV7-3,CASSLIRGAQETQYF,TGTGCCAGCAGCTTAATCCGGGGGGCCCAAGAGACCCAGTACTTC
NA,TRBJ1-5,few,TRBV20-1,CSAVRSGFDQPQHF,TGCAGTGCCGTTAGGTCAGGGTTCGATCAGCCCCAGCATTTT
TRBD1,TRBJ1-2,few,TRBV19,CASSMGGTGVGYTF,TGTGCCAGTAGTATGGGGGGGACAGGGGTTGGCTACACCTTC
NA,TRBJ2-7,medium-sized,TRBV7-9,CASSFGGPYEQYF,TGTGCCAGCAGCTTCGGGGGACCCTACGAGCAGTACTTC
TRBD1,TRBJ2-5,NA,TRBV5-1,CASSPDPGGETQYF,TGCGCCAGCAGCCCGGACCCAGGGGGAGAGACCCAGTACTTC
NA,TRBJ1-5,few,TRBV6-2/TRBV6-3,CASSYGGIFGNQPQHF,TGTGCCAGCAGTTATGGCGGGATATTCGGCAATCAGCCCCAGCATTTT
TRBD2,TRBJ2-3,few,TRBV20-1,CSARGGTSADTQYF,TGCAGTGCTAGAGGCGGGACTAGTGCGGATACGCAGTATTTT
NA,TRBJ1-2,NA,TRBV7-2,CASSIGGRVANYGYTF,TGTGCCAGCAGCATCGGCGGCAGGGTCGCTAACTATGGCTACACCTTC
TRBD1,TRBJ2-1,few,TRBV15,CATSRGTVNEQFF,TGTGCCACCAGCAGGGGGACAGTCAATGAGCAGTTCTTC
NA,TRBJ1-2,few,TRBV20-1,CSARDLTAGGDTF,TGCAGTGCTAGAGACCTGACAGCGGGTGGTGACACCTTC
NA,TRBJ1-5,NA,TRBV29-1,CSVGGSNQPQHF,TGCAGCGTTGGCGGGTCTAATCAGCCCCAGCATTTT
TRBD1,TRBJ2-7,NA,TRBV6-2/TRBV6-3,CASSYETGSYEQYF,TGTGCCAGCAGTTACGAGACAGGGTCCTACGAGCAGTACTTC
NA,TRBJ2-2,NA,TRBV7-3,CASSLTRSGTGELFF,TGTGCCAGCAGCTTAACACGGAGCGGCACCGGGGAGCTGTTTTTT
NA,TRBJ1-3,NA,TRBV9,CASSVGGNSGNTIYF,TGTGCCAGCAGCGTAGGTGGGAACTCTGGAAACACCATATATTTT
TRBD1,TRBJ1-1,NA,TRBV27,CASSLDRGNTEAFF,TGTGCCAGCAGTCTGGACAGGGGGAACACTGAAGCTTTCTTT
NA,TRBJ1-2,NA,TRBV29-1,CSVEDQGSSGGGGYTF,TGCAGCGTTGAAGATCAGGGTAGCTCCGGCGGTGGTGGCTACACCTTC
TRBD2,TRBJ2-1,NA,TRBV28,CATGRGGPYNEQFF,TGTGCCACCGGGAGGGGGGGCCCCTACAATGAGCAGTTCTTC
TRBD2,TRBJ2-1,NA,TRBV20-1,CSARGPGLAGGNEQFF,TGCAGTGCTAGAGGACCGGGACTAGCGGGGGGTAATGAGCAGTTCTTC
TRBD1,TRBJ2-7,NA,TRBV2,CANQMGAGGEQYF,TGTGCCAATCAAATGGGCGCAGGGGGCGAGCAGTACTTC
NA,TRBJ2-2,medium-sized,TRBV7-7,CASRTENTGELFF,TGTGCTAGCAGAACCGAAAACACCGGGGAGCTGTTTTTT
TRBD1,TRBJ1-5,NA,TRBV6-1,CASSESGGGQPQHF,TGTGCCAGCAGTGAATCAGGGGGCGGGCAGCCCCAGCATTTT